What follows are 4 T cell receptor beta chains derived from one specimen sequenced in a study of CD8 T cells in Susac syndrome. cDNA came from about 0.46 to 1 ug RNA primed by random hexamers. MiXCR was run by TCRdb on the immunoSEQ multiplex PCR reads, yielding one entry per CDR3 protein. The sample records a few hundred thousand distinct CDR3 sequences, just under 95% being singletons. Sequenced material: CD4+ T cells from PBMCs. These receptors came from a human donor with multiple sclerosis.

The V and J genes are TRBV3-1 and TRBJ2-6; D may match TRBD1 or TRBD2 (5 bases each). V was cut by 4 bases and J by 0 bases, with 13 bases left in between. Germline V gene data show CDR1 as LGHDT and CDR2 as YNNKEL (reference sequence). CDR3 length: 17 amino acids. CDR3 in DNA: TGTGCCAGCAGCCCGAGGGGACCCAGCTCTGGGGCCAACGTCCTGACTTTC. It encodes CASSPRGPSSGANVLTF.

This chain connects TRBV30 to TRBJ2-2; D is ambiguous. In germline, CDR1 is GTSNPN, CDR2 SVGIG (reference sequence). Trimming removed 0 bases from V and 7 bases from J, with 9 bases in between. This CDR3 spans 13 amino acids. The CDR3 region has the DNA TGTGCCTGGAGTGTAAGGCTGGTCGGGGAGCTGTTTTTT. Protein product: CAWSVRLVGELFF.

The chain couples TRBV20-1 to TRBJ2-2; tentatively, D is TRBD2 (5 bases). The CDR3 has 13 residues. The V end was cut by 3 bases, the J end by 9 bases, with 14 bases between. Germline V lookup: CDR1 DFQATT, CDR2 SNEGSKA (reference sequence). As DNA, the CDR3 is TGCAGTGCTAGTTACGGGAAGGATCGGGAGCTGTTTTTT. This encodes CSASYGKDRELFF.

CDR3 in amino acids: CAWSRQSYEQYF. For the CDR3, the DNA is TGTGCCTGGAGTCGCCAGTCCTACGAGCAGTACTTC. The chain carries TRBV30 and TRBJ2-7, with D uncertain. The V end lost 2 bases, the J end lost 1 base, and 6 bases lay between the germline ends. Germline V gives CDR1 GTSNPN, CDR2 SVGIG (reference sequence). This CDR3 is 12 amino acids long. Together with reference TRBV30 and TRBJ2-7, the CDR3 gives the full variable domain: SQTIHQWPATLVQPVGSPLSLECTVEGTSNPNLYWYRQAAGRGLQLLFYSVGIGQISSEVPQNLSASRPQDRQFILSSKKLLLSDSGFYLCAWSRQSYEQYFGPGTRLTVT.